A selection of T cell receptor beta chains follows, all from one sample in a study of blood T cell repertoires in COVID-19. Assay used: immunoSEQ multiplex PCR; TCRdb lists only in-frame clones, some missing. In the table there are more than 90,000 clones, 85% of which are singletons. The sequenced sample consisted of peripheral blood. Source of these receptors: a woman in her sixties or seventies with active or convalescent COVID-19. CDR3s include the opening cysteine and the closing phenylalanine or tryptophan. The D gene is left open where the match is weak. Part of the rows lack a size; the others show once, few, many or a class for expanded clones.

j_call clone_size v_call d_call cdr3_aa cdr3_nt
TRBJ2-1 - TRBV11-2 TRBD2 CASSQTSGMTEQFF TGTGCCAGCAGCCAGACTAGCGGGATGACTGAGCAGTTCTTC
TRBJ2-7 - TRBV2 TRBD2 CASSERGLAGEQYF TGTGCCAGCAGTGAAAGGGGTCTAGCGGGCGAGCAGTACTTC
TRBJ2-3 - TRBV28 - CASSPPDRGTDTQYF TGTGCCAGCAGTCCCCCCGACAGAGGCACAGATACGCAGTATTTT
TRBJ2-2 - TRBV27 - CASSPRRGTGELFF TGTGCCAGCAGTCCAAGGAGGGGAACCGGGGAGCTGTTTTTT
TRBJ2-7 - TRBV6-1 - CASSEGYYEQYF TGTGCCAGCAGTGAAGGTTACTACGAGCAGTACTTC
TRBJ2-7 - TRBV7-8 TRBD2 CASSRTSGSGVSYEQYF TGTGCCAGCAGCCGGACTAGCGGGAGTGGAGTATCCTACGAGCAGTACTTC
TRBJ2-2 - TRBV7-9 - CASRPRGGKNTGELFF TGTGCCAGCAGACCCCGAGGGGGTAAGAACACCGGGGAGCTGTTTTTT
TRBJ1-5 once TRBV6-5 TRBD1 CASRDRVYQPQHF TGTGCCAGCAGGGACAGGGTCTATCAGCCCCAGCATTTT
TRBJ2-2 - TRBV9 TRBD2 CASSRGGTGELFF TGTGCCAGCAGCCGGGGGGGAACCGGGGAGCTGTTTTTT
TRBJ2-5 - TRBV4-3 - CASSHGSLQETQYF TGCGCCAGCAGCCATGGTAGCCTCCAAGAGACCCAGTACTTC
TRBJ1-5 - TRBV28 - CASSRGRAQSNQPQHF TGTGCCAGCAGCCGAGGGAGGGCCCAGAGCAATCAGCCCCAGCATTTT
TRBJ2-5 once TRBV5-1 TRBD1 CASSGTGQGMGETQYF TGCGCCAGCAGCGGAACGGGACAGGGGATGGGAGAGACCCAGTACTTC
TRBJ1-6 few TRBV18 - CASSAPQTGYNSPLHF TGTGCCAGCTCAGCCCCCCAGACAGGTTATAATTCACCCCTCCACTTT
TRBJ1-2 once TRBV11-3 TRBD1 CASSIKGADGYTF TGTGCCAGCAGCATAAAGGGGGCGGATGGCTACACCTTC
TRBJ2-3 - TRBV5-1 TRBD1 CASSLVGTGLDTQYF TGCGCCAGCAGCTTGGTTGGGACAGGGTTAGATACGCAGTATTTT
TRBJ2-7 - TRBV7-9 TRBD2 CASSLGVGTSGRRGEQYF TGTGCCAGCAGCTTAGGTGTTGGGACTAGCGGGAGACGGGGCGAGCAGTACTTC
TRBJ2-2 - TRBV5-1 TRBD1 CASSLMTGAGTGELFF TGCGCCAGCAGTTTAATGACAGGGGCTGGCACCGGGGAGCTGTTTTTT
TRBJ2-1 - TRBV11-2 - CASSLVGQDYNEQFF TGTGCCAGCAGCTTAGTCGGCCAGGATTACAATGAGCAGTTCTTC
TRBJ2-2 - TRBV24-1 TRBD2 CATSDPWTSGNTGELFF TGTGCCACCAGTGATCCTTGGACTAGCGGGAACACCGGGGAGCTGTTTTTT
TRBJ2-3 - TRBV29-1 TRBD1 CSVGQGTDTQYF TGCAGCGTGGGACAGGGCACAGATACGCAGTATTTT
TRBJ2-1 - TRBV18 - CASSPGQATYNEQFF TGTGCCAGCTCACCAGGCCAGGCTACCTACAATGAGCAGTTCTTC
TRBJ2-7 - TRBV6-5 TRBD1 CASTWDRVSYEQYF TGTGCCAGCACATGGGACAGGGTCTCCTACGAGCAGTACTTC
TRBJ1-2 few TRBV6-5 - CASSPSNYGYTF TGTGCCAGCAGTCCCTCTAACTATGGCTACACCTTC
TRBJ1-4 - TRBV5-1 - CASSSGDRAYNEKLFF TGCGCCAGCAGCAGCGGGGACCGGGCATATAATGAAAAACTGTTTTTT
TRBJ1-1 - TRBV28 - CASSLGHRNTEAFF TGTGCCAGCAGTTTGGGGCACAGGAACACTGAAGCTTTCTTT
TRBJ1-2 - TRBV5-1 TRBD1 CASSFGQGGYGYTF TGCGCCAGCAGCTTCGGACAGGGGGGCTATGGCTACACCTTC
TRBJ2-5 - TRBV5-4 TRBD1 CASSLPTGSSETQYF TGTGCCAGCAGCCTGCCGACAGGGTCATCGGAGACCCAGTACTTC
TRBJ1-4 - TRBV5-1 TRBD1 CASSIGQGEKLFF TGCGCCAGCAGCATCGGACAGGGTGAAAAACTGTTTTTT
TRBJ2-5 once TRBV5-6 - CASSRGQGGSETQYF TGTGCCAGCAGCCGCGGACAGGGAGGGTCAGAGACCCAGTACTTC
TRBJ1-5 - TRBV19 - CASSRGDFNQPQHF TGTGCCAGTAGTAGAGGAGACTTCAATCAGCCCCAGCATTTT
TRBJ1-6 - TRBV28 - CASSGPLLYNSPLHF TGTGCCAGCAGTGGGCCGCTCCTCTATAATTCACCCCTCCACTTT
TRBJ1-3 few TRBV29-1 - CSVEPISGNTIYF TGCAGCGTTGAACCAATCTCTGGAAACACCATATATTTT
TRBJ2-7 few TRBV6-5 - CASSYASRAYEQYF TGTGCCAGCAGTTACGCGAGCAGGGCCTACGAGCAGTACTTC
TRBJ2-5 - TRBV7-7 TRBD2 CASSLGIAGSQETQYF TGTGCTAGCAGCTTAGGTATAGCGGGGAGCCAAGAGACCCAGTACTTC
TRBJ2-1 - TRBV28 - CASSRRGRAIDEQFF TGTGCCAGCAGCCGGCGGGGCCGCGCTATCGATGAGCAGTTCTTC
TRBJ2-5 - TRBV7-8 TRBD2 CASSLVGLAQETQYF TGTGCCAGCAGCTTAGTGGGACTAGCTCAAGAGACCCAGTACTTC
TRBJ1-5 - TRBV19 TRBD1 CASSKPGQGASNQPQHF TGTGCCAGTAGCAAGCCGGGACAGGGGGCAAGCAATCAGCCCCAGCATTTT
TRBJ1-5 - TRBV7-9 - CANNWGVNQPQHF TGTGCCAACAACTGGGGGGTCAATCAGCCCCAGCATTTT
TRBJ2-7 - TRBV24-1 TRBD1 CATRRTGTSYEQYF TGTGCCACCAGACGGACAGGGACCTCCTACGAGCAGTACTTC
TRBJ2-1 - TRBV5-4 - CASRLDSYNEQFF TGTGCCTCGCGACTAGATTCCTACAATGAGCAGTTCTTC
TRBJ1-1 once TRBV6-4 TRBD1 CASSETGATEAFF TGTGCCAGCAGTGAAACAGGGGCCACTGAAGCTTTCTTT
TRBJ2-7 - TRBV29-1 - CSVEIKSSYEQYF TGCAGCGTTGAAATCAAGAGCTCCTACGAGCAGTACTTC
TRBJ2-4 - TRBV7-2 TRBD2 CASGGTSGAKNIQYF TGTGCCAGCGGGGGGACTAGCGGGGCCAAAAACATTCAGTACTTC
TRBJ1-2 - TRBV4-3 TRBD1 CVSSPGGDDGYGYTF TGCGTCAGCAGCCCAGGGGGCGATGATGGCTATGGCTACACCTTC
TRBJ1-6 - TRBV6-6 - CASSYSQGYNSPLHF TGTGCCAGCAGTTATTCACAGGGATATAATTCACCCCTCCACTTT
TRBJ1-1 - TRBV6-2/TRBV6-3 TRBD1 CASSQRTGGVTEAFF TGTGCCAGCAGTCAGAGGACAGGGGGAGTCACTGAAGCTTTCTTT
TRBJ2-7 - TRBV28 - CASKSTGGPYEQYF TGTGCCAGTAAATCCACCGGAGGGCCCTACGAGCAGTACTTC
TRBJ2-1 - TRBV12-3/TRBV12-4 TRBD2 CASSLEAGEQFF TGTGCCAGCAGTTTGGAAGCGGGGGAGCAGTTCTTC
TRBJ1-6 - TRBV5-1 - CASSLGEGYSPLHF TGCGCCAGCAGCTTGGGGGAGGGCTACTCACCCCTCCACTTT
TRBJ2-3 - TRBV7-3 TRBD1 CASSRRTGGPDTQYF TGTGCCAGCAGCCGAAGGACAGGGGGCCCAGATACGCAGTATTTT
TRBJ2-7 - TRBV6-5 - CASSYVRENSYEQYF TGTGCCAGCAGTTATGTCCGGGAAAACTCCTACGAGCAGTACTTC
TRBJ2-1 once TRBV2 TRBD2 CASSPWTSGSKDEQFF TGTGCCAGCAGCCCATGGACTAGCGGGAGTAAGGATGAGCAGTTCTTC
TRBJ1-1 - TRBV28 - CASSFFALEAFF TGTGCCAGCAGTTTTTTTGCGCTGGAAGCTTTCTTT
TRBJ1-2 - TRBV6-2/TRBV6-3 TRBD1 CASSSPGQGTYGYTF TGTGCCAGCAGTTCCCCGGGACAGGGCACCTATGGCTACACCTTC
TRBJ2-7 - TRBV5-5 TRBD2 CASRSTGAGVLSEQYF TGTGCCAGCAGATCCACCGGAGCGGGAGTTTTGTCCGAGCAGTACTTC
TRBJ2-7 - TRBV28 TRBD2 CASSLFTSGRAYEQYF TGTGCCAGCAGTTTATTTACTAGCGGGAGGGCCTACGAGCAGTACTTC
TRBJ2-7 - TRBV16 TRBD2 CASSPGLVVSYEQYF TGTGCCAGCAGCCCGGGACTAGTCGTCTCCTACGAGCAGTACTTC
TRBJ1-2 - TRBV7-3 - CASSLSPGNYGYTF TGTGCCAGCAGCTTAAGCCCAGGGAACTATGGCTACACCTTC
TRBJ1-4 - TRBV30 - CAWSGGTDEKLFF TGTGCCTGGAGTGGGGGGACTGATGAAAAACTGTTTTTT
TRBJ1-6 - TRBV21-1 - CASSKDREQNSPLHF TGTGCCAGCAGCAAAGACAGGGAACAAAATTCACCCCTCCACTTT